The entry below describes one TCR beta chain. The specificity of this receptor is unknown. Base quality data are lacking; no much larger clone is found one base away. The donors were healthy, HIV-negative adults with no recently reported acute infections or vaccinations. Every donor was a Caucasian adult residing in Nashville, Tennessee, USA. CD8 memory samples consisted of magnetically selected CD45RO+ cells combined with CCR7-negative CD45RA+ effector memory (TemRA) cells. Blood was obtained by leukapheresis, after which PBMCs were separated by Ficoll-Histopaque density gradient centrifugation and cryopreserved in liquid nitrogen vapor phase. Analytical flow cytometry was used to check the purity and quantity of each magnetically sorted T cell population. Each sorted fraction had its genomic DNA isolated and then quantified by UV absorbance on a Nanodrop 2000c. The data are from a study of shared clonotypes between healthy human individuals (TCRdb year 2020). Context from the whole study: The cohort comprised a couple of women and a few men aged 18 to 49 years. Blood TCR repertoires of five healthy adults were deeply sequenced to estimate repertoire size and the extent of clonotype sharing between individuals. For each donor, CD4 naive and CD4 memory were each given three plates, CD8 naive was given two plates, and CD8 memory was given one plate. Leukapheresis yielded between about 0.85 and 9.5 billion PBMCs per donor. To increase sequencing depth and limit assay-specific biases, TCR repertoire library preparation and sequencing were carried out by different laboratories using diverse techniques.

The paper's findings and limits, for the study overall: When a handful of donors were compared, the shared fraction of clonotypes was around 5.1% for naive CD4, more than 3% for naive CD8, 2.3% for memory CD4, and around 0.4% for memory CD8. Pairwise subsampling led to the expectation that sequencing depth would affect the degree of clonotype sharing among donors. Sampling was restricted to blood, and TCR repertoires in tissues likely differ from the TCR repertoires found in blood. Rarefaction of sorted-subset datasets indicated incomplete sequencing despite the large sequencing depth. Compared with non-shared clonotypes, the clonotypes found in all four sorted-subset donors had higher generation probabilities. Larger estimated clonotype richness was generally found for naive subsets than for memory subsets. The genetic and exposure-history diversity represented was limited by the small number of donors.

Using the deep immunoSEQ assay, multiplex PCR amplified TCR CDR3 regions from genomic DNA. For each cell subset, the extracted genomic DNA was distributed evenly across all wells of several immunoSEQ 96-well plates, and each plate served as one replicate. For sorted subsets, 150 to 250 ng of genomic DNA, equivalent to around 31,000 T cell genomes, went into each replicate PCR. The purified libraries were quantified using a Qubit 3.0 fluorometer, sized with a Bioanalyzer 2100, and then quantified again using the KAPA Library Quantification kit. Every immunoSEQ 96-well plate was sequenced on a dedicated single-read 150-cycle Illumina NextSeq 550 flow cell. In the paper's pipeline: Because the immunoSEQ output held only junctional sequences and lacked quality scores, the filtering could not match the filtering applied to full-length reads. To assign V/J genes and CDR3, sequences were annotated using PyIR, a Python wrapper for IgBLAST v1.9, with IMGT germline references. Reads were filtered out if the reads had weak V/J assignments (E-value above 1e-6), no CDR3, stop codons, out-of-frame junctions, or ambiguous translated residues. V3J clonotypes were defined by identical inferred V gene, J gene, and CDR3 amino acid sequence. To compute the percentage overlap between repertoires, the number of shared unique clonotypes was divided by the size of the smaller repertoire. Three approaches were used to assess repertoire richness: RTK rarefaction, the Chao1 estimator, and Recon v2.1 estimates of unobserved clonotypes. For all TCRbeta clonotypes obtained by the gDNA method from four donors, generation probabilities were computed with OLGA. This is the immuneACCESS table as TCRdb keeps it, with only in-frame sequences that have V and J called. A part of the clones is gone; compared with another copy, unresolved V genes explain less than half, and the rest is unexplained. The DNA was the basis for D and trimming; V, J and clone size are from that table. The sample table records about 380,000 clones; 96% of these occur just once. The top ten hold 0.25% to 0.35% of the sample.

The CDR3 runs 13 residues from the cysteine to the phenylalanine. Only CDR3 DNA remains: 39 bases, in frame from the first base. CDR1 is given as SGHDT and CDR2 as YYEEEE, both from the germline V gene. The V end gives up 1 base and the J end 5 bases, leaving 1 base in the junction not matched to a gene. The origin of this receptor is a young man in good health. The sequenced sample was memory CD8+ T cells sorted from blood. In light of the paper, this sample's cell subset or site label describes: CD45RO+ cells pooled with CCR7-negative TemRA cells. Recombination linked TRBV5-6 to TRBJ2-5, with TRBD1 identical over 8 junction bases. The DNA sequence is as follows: TGTGCCAGCAGCTTGTGGACAGGGGAGACCCAGTACTTC. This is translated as CASSLWTGETQYF. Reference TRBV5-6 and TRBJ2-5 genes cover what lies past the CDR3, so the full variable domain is DAGVTQSPTHLIKTRGQQVTLRCSPKSGHDTVSWYQQALGQGPQFIFQYYEEEERQRGNFPDRFSGHQFPNYSSELNVNALLLGDSALYLCASSLWTGETQYFGPGTRLLVL.